This TCR beta chain was captured by sequencing in a study of T-cell memory formation after mild COVID-19. TCRdb ran MiXCR on the 5' RACE reads and lists one entry per CDR3 protein. The sample contains hundreds of thousands of distinct CDR3 sequences, more than 20% of which appear only once. Germline loops: CDR1 SGHRS, CDR2 YFSETQ. The V gene end was trimmed by 7 bases and the J gene end by 7 bases; junction bases not matched to a gene: 13. The CDR3 runs 15 residues. The V and J genes are TRBV5-1 and TRBJ2-1; the match to TRBD2 covers 8 bases. This receptor was identified in an adult woman who had mild COVID-19 (a few samples of this study predate the infection). Cell type and time point are not known. Sequencing was carried out using PBMCs or a T cell subset sorted from them (not recorded which). CDR3 in amino acids: CASGNLAGSLNEQFF. The CDR3 DNA sequence: TGCGCCAGCGGCAACTTAGCGGGGAGTTTAAATGAGCAGTTCTTC. Looking up the rest from reference TRBV5-1 and TRBJ2-1 gives the full variable domain: KAGVTQTPRYLIKTRGQQVTLSCSPISGHRSVSWYQQTPGQGLQFLFEYFSETQRNKGNFPGRFSGRQFSNSRSEMNVSTLELGDSALYLCASGNLAGSLNEQFFGPGTRLTVL.